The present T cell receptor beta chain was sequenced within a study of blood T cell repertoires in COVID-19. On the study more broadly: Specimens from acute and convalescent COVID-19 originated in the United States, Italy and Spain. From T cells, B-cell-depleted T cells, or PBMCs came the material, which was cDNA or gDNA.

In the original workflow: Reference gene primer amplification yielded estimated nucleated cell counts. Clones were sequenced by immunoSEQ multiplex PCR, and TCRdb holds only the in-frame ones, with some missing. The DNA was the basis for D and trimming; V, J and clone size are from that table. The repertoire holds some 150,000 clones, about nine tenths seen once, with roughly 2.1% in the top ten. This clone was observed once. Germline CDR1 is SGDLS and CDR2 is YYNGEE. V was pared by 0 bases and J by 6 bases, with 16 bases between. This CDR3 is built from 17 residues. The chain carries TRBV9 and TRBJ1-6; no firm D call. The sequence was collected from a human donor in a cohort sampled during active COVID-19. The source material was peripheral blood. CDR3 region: CASSVAVRVGANSPLHF. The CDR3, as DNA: TGTGCCAGCAGCGTAGCTGTGAGGGTTGGAGCTAATTCACCCCTCCACTTT.